Below are 26 T cell receptor beta chains sequenced from a single sample in a study of shared T cell receptors in the human thymus. Sequencing used immunoSEQ multiplex PCR; TCRdb keeps in-frame clones, though not all of them. The sample has about 380,000 clones; more than 85% are singletons. Sequencing was performed on thymocytes. These receptors were obtained from a human donor.

The rearrangement uses TRBV12-5 and TRBJ1-2, with 7 bases that match TRBD1. Germline values: CDR1 LGHNT, CDR2 FRNRAP. This CDR3 comprises 16 residues. V shed 1 base, J shed 5 bases, and the junction held 10 bases outside the gene matches. The CDR3 spells CASGLGQGYNMYGYTF. The CDR3 DNA follows: TGTGCTAGTGGTTTGGGACAGGGATATAATATGTATGGCTACACCTTC.

The rearrangement joins TRBV7-6 to TRBJ2-5; 11 bases are a match to TRBD2. Germline CDR1 SGHVS, CDR2 FNYEAQ. The CDR3 extends over 17 amino acids. After removal of 5 bases from V and 5 bases from J, the junction contained 13 bases not matched to a gene. The CDR3 bases are TGTGCCAGCAGCCTTACCGGGACTAGCGGAGGGCAGGAGACCCAGTACTTC. Amino acids: CASSLTGTSGGQETQYF.

The rearrangement links TRBV14 to TRBJ2-1; tentatively, D is TRBD1 or TRBD2 (6 bases each). Germline V gives CDR1 SGHDN, CDR2 FVKESK. V was cut by 2 bases and J by 4 bases, with 18 bases left in between. CDR3 length: 17 residues. CDR3 coding DNA: TGTGCCAGCAGCCAATTTCCGGCGGGACATACATACAATGAGCAGTTCTTC. Its translation: CASSQFPAGHTYNEQFF.

This chain links TRBV27 with TRBJ2-3, with 8 bases lining up with TRBD1. Germline V gene data show CDR1 as MNHEY and CDR2 as SMNVEV (reference sequence). There are 16 residues in the CDR3. V dropped 10 bases and J dropped 3; count of bases not matched to a gene: 15. CDR3 protein: CATKNATGVKTDTQYF. The CDR3, as DNA: TGTGCCACAAAAAACGCGACAGGGGTAAAAACAGATACGCAGTATTTT.

The rearrangement links TRBV4-1 to TRBJ1-5; TRBD1 is a possible D gene (6 bases). Trimming stripped 6 bases from V and 2 bases from J, with 14 bases between. The CDR3 contains 15 residues. CDR1 and CDR2 from the germline V gene are MGHRA and YSYEKL. The chain's CDR3 is CASSQLAGGNQPQHF. Here the CDR3 DNA reads TGCGCCAGCAGTCAATTGGCAGGGGGCAATCAGCCCCAGCATTTT.

In DNA form, the CDR3 reads TGTGCCAGCAGTTTAATTCTGGGAGGAACTAATCAGCCCCAGCATTTT. Its protein is CASSLILGGTNQPQHF. The chain carries TRBV28 and TRBJ1-5, with D hard to call. The germline gives CDR1 MDHEN, CDR2 SYDVKM. The germline V and J ends were trimmed by 2 bases and 4 bases, with 15 bases remaining between them. There are 16 residues in the CDR3.

This clone has just a few counts. The chain recombines TRBV7-8 with TRBJ1-2; TRBD1 matches at 9 bases. V dropped 3 bases and J dropped 2; count of bases not matched to a gene: 10. The V gene's germline CDR1 is SGHVS and CDR2 FQNEAQ. CDR3 length: 17 amino acids. The CDR3 sequence is CASSLTQCGTGNYGYTF. The CDR3 DNA follows: TGTGCCAGCAGCTTGACGCAGTGCGGGACAGGGAACTATGGCTACACCTTC.

The CDR3 bases are TGTGCCAGCAACCCGGGACAGGGAGCGGAAAAACTGTTTTTT. It yields the protein CASNPGQGAEKLFF. V usage is TRBV27 and J usage is TRBJ1-4; 9 bases are shared with TRBD1. Germline V gene data show CDR1 as MNHEY and CDR2 as SMNVEV (reference sequence). Losses at the gene ends were 7 bases for V and 8 bases for J; bases not matched to a gene: 8. The CDR3 contains 14 residues.

The rearrangement joins TRBV19 to TRBJ2-7, with D possibly being TRBD1 or TRBD2 (6 bases each). V was cut by 0 bases and J by 0 bases, with 18 bases left in between. CDR1 is LNHDA and CDR2 is SQIVND in the germline V gene (reference sequence). This CDR3 contains 18 residues. CDR3: CASSIDRGQLRTSYEQYF. CDR3 DNA sequence: TGTGCCAGTAGTATAGATCGGGGGCAGCTGCGGACCTCCTACGAGCAGTACTTC.

The rearrangement uses TRBV30 and TRBJ2-7; TRBD1 is a possible D gene (5 bases). The CDR3 runs to 14 residues. Germline V gives CDR1 GTSNPN, CDR2 SVGIG (reference sequence). V was shortened by 0 bases and J by 0 bases, with 9 bases between the two germline ends. The chain's CDR3 is CAWSVQATSYEQYF. CDR3 in DNA: TGTGCCTGGAGTGTACAGGCCACCTCCTACGAGCAGTACTTC.

The chain combines TRBV6-4 with TRBJ2-7; TRBD2 agrees at 7 bases. The CDR3 loop spans 15 amino acids. J was trimmed by 3 bases and V by 3 bases; bases with no gene match: 8. Germline assignment: CDR1 MRHNA and CDR2 SNTAGT. The CDR3 region is CASSEIAGSLYEQYF. The CDR3 region has the DNA TGTGCCAGCAGTGAAATAGCGGGCAGTCTCTACGAGCAGTACTTC.

J is TRBJ1-2 and V is TRBV6-1; TRBD1 might be the D (5 bases). Germline V gene lookup returns CDR1 MNHNS and CDR2 SASEGT. Trimming left V 6 bases short and J 4 bases short, with 12 bases between. CDR3 length: 13 amino acids. As DNA, the CDR3 is TGTGCCAGCAGAGCGACAGTCATCTATGGCTACACCTTC. Amino acids: CASRATVIYGYTF.

The rearrangement uses TRBV6-1 and TRBJ2-1, with D perhaps being TRBD1 or TRBD2 (6 bases each). The CDR3 is 16 amino acids. The germline V gene has CDR1 MNHNS and CDR2 SASEGT. Trimming removed 2 bases at V and 4 bases at J, with 15 bases between. The DNA for the CDR3 is TGTGCCAGCAGTGAACCCCCCGGGGGCTCTTACAATGAGCAGTTCTTC. This codes for CASSEPPGGSYNEQFF.

The chain links TRBV18 to TRBJ1-1; D may be TRBD1 (5 bases). Trimming pared 3 bases from V and 3 bases from J, leaving 23 bases between. The CDR3 is 18 residues long. Germline lookup yields CDR1 KGHSH and CDR2 LQKENI. The CDR3 is CASSPIPATSWGDTEAFF. The CDR3 region has the DNA TGTGCCAGCTCACCCATCCCCGCGACTTCGTGGGGGGACACTGAAGCTTTCTTT. Full variable domain (missing parts from reference TRBV18 and TRBJ1-1): NAGVMQNPRHLVRRRGQEARLRCSPMKGHSHVYWYRQLPEEGLKFMVYLQKENIIDESGMPKERFSAEFPKEGPSILRIQQVVRGDSAAYFCASSPIPATSWGDTEAFFGQGTRLTVV.

V gene TRBV27 combines with J gene TRBJ1-2; the D gene is possibly TRBD1 (5 bases). V was pared by 3 bases and J by 4 bases, with 12 bases between. The CDR3 totals 14 residues. Germline V gene sequence: CDR1 MNHEY, CDR2 SMNVEV (reference sequence). CDR3: CASSFREGSYGYTF. DNA of the CDR3: TGTGCCAGCAGTTTCAGGGAAGGGAGCTATGGCTACACCTTC.

The rearrangement joins TRBV5-1 to TRBJ2-2; 8 positions agree with TRBD2. The J segment lost 4 bases and the V segment lost 0 bases, leaving 5 bases of the junction unmatched. The CDR3 runs to 16 residues. Germline V gene lookup returns CDR1 SGHRS and CDR2 YFSETQ. The CDR3: CASSLGGLVSTGELFF. In DNA, the CDR3 is TGCGCCAGCAGCTTGGGGGGACTAGTGAGCACCGGGGAGCTGTTTTTT.

The chain recombines TRBV27 with TRBJ2-7, with 8 bases fitting TRBD1. CDR3 size: 15 residues. V was clipped by 6 bases and J by 1 base; unmatched bases: 8. Looked up from germline, CDR1 is MNHEY and CDR2 is SMNVEV (reference sequence). CDR3 residues: CASSSRDRISYEQYF. The DNA for the CDR3 is TGTGCCAGCAGCTCCCGGGACAGGATTTCCTACGAGCAGTACTTC.

This clone appeared a single time. The CDR3 DNA reads TGTGCCACCAGCAGGAGACAGGGGTACCACGAGCAGTACTTC. Amino acids: CATSRRQGYHEQYF. The chain recombines TRBV15 with TRBJ2-7, with 8 bases that match TRBD1. The germline V gene has CDR1 LNHNV and CDR2 YYDKDF (reference sequence). Trimming removed 3 bases from V and 5 bases from J; junction bases left unmatched: 6. The CDR3 sequence is 14 residues long.

The chain recombines TRBV5-1 with TRBJ2-1, with 10 nucleotides matching TRBD2. V dropped 4 bases and J dropped 5; count of bases not matched to a gene: 21. Germline CDR1 SGHRS, CDR2 YFSETQ. The CDR3 contains 20 residues. CDR3 loop: CASSLPGEREGLSSNNEQFF. The CDR3 DNA is TGCGCCAGCAGCCTGCCGGGAGAGCGGGAGGGCCTATCGAGTAACAATGAGCAGTTCTTC.

The gene calls are TRBV25-1 and TRBJ2-4; D gene unclear. The CDR3 spans 17 residues. Germline V gene data show CDR1 as MGHDK and CDR2 as SYGVNS. Trimming cost V 0 bases and J 0 bases, with 12 bases left between them. The CDR3 bases are TGTGCCAGCAGTGAATACGGCCCCCACAGAGCCAAAAACATTCAGTACTTC. This sequence encodes CASSEYGPHRAKNIQYF.

The chain links TRBV14 to TRBJ2-7; D tentatively reads TRBD1 or TRBD2 (5 bases each). From germline, CDR1 is SGHDN and CDR2 FVKESK. V was shortened by 2 bases and J by 12 bases, with 14 bases between the two germline ends. CDR3 length: 12 residues. CDR3 loop: CASSQKGREGYF. The CDR3 bases are TGTGCCAGCAGCCAAAAGGGACGAGAGGGGTACTTC.

In its sample, this clone was seen once. The gene calls are TRBV6-5 and TRBJ2-7, with 9 bases aligning to TRBD1. V gave up 0 bases and J gave up 6 bases; unmatched junction bases: 6. The CDR3 contains 15 residues. Germline CDR1 MNHEY, CDR2 SVGAGI. The CDR3 sequence is CASSYSDRGVPEQYF. The CDR3 DNA reads as TGTGCCAGCAGTTACTCTGACAGGGGGGTTCCCGAGCAGTACTTC.

The CDR3: CASSPPGEGVLAGGPVFQETQYF. In DNA form, the CDR3 reads TGTGCCAGCTCACCACCGGGAGAAGGGGTGCTAGCGGGAGGACCCGTATTTCAAGAGACCCAGTACTTC. The chain has TRBV18 and TRBJ2-5, with 11 bases identical to TRBD2. This CDR3 spans 23 amino acids. The germline gives CDR1 KGHSH, CDR2 LQKENI. With 0 bases clipped from V and 2 bases from J, the junction kept 23 bases outside the gene matches.

V is TRBV2 and J is TRBJ2-7, with D possibly being TRBD2 (5 bases). CDR1 is SNHLY, CDR2 FYNNEI, per germline. Deletions cut 10 bases from V and 2 bases from J, with 12 bases between. The CDR3 length is 12 residues. The CDR3 sequence is CAITGVTYEQYF. In nucleotides, the CDR3 is TGTGCCATCACCGGGGTCACCTACGAGCAGTACTTC.

Written as DNA, the CDR3 is TGTGCCAGTAGTTCCCGGACCGAAGCTAACTATGGCTACACCTTC. Its protein product is CASSSRTEANYGYTF. The chain joins TRBV19 to TRBJ1-2; D is uncertain. The V and J ends lost 5 bases and 0 bases respectively, with 13 bases between them. The germline CDR1 and CDR2 sequences are LNHDA and SQIVND (reference sequence). The CDR3 has 15 amino acids.

The rearrangement links TRBV28 to TRBJ2-7, with 7 bases matching TRBD1. Germline assignment: CDR1 MDHEN and CDR2 SYDVKM. This CDR3 comprises 15 residues. Trimming at V came to 3 bases and at J to 0 bases, leaving 5 bases not matched to a gene. CDR3 amino acids: CASSLGRGSSYEQYF. The DNA of the CDR3 is TGTGCCAGCAGTTTGGGCAGGGGGAGCTCCTACGAGCAGTACTTC.